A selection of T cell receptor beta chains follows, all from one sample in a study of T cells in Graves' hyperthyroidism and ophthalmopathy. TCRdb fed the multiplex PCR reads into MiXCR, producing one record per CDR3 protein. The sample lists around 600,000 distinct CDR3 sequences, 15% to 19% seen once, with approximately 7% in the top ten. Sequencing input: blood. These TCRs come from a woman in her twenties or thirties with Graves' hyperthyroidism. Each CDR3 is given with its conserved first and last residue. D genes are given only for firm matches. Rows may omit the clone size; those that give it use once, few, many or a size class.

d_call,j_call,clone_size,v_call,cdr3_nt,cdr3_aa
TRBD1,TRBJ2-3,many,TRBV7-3,TGTGCCAGCAGCACGACAGGGGGAGCAGATACGCAGTATTTT,CASSTTGGADTQYF
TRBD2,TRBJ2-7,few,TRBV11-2,TGTGCCAGCAGCCACCGACTAGCGGGAGGCCCCTACGAGCAGTACTTC,CASSHRLAGGPYEQYF
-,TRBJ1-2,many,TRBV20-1,TGCAGTGCGGAACAGGATCCCGCGAGTGGCTACACCTTC,CSAEQDPASGYTF
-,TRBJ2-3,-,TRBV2,TGTGCCAGCACCGGGCCGGATACGCAGTATTTT,CASTGPDTQYF
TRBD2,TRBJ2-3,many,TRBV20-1,TGCAGTGCTCCGGGGACTAGCGGGAGGGCCTTGGATACGCAGTATTTT,CSAPGTSGRALDTQYF
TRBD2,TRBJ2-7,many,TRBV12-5,TGTGCTAGTGGTTTGGTATCGTTGGGTGGCGGGAGCTCCTACGAGCAGTACTTC,CASGLVSLGGGSSYEQYF
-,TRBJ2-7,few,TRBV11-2,TGTGCCAGCAGCAACCAAAACGACGAGCAGTACTTC,CASSNQNDEQYF
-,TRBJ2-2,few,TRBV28,TGTGCCAGCAAGAGTGGTACCGGGGAGCTGTTTTTT,CASKSGTGELFF
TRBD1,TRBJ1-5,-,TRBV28,TGTGCCAGCAGTAACCGGGACAGGGTGAGCAATCAGCCCCAGCATTTT,CASSNRDRVSNQPQHF
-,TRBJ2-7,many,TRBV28,TGTGCCAGCAGGGGCCAAACCACCACCTACGAGCAGTACTTC,CASRGQTTTYEQYF
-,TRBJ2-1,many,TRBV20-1,TGCAGTGCTAGAGATTGGGGGGAGATAAGGAACAATGAGCAGTTCTTC,CSARDWGEIRNNEQFF
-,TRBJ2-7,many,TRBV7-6,TGTGCCAGCAGCTTAGGACAGGTTTTAACCCCTACCCTACCCTACGAGCAGTACTTC,CASSLGQVLTPTLPYEQYF
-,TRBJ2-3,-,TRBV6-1,TGTGCCAGCAGTGAAGCACGGGATACGCAGTATTTT,CASSEARDTQYF
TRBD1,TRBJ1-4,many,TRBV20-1,TGCAGTGCTGGACAGGGGGGGGTGACTAATGAAAAACTGTTTTTT,CSAGQGGVTNEKLFF
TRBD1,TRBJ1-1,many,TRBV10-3,TGTGCCAAAGACAGGGTTGTGGACACTGAAGCTTTCTTT,CAKDRVVDTEAFF
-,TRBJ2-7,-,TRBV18,TGTGCCAGCTCATCCCCCGGGACACAGTACGAGCAGTACTTC,CASSSPGTQYEQYF
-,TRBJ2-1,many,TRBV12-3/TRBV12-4,TGTGCCAGCAGTTTATTGTCGTCCGGGGATGAGCAGTTCTTC,CASSLLSSGDEQFF
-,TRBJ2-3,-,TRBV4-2,TGTGCCAGCAGCCAAGATCTCCGGGTGGGGGCTGCCGATACGCAGTATTTT,CASSQDLRVGAADTQYF
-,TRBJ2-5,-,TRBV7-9,TGTGCCAGCAGCTTAAACGCAGGGAGTGTGGAGACCCAGTACTTC,CASSLNAGSVETQYF
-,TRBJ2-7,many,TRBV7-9,TGTGCCAGCAGCTTAGGCGGACAGTCCACCAGCTCCTACGAGCAGTACTTC,CASSLGGQSTSSYEQYF
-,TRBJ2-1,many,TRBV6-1,TGTGCCAGCAATAGCGCTTACAATGAGCAGTTCTTC,CASNSAYNEQFF
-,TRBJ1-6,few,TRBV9,TGTGCCAGCAGCGTAGGCGGTGGAGGGCTCGCGAATTCAGAGGGGCTCCACTTT,CASSVGGGGLANSEGLHF
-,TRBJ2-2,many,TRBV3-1,TGTGCCAGCAGCCAATCAGGACGGAGGAGCACCGGGGAGCTGTTTTTT,CASSQSGRRSTGELFF
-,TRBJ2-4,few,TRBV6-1,TGTGCCAGCAGTTATCTTGGGACACGGGGTACAGGGATCCTAGCCAAAAACATTCAGTACTTC,CASSYLGTRGTGILAKNIQYF
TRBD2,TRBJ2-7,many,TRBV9,TGTGCCAGCAGCGTGTCTAGCGGGAGGTTCTACGAGCAGTACTTC,CASSVSSGRFYEQYF
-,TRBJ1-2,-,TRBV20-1,TGCAGTGCTAGAGCGACGTCTCGCTACACCTTC,CSARATSRYTF
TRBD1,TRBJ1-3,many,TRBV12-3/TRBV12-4,TGTGCCAGCAGCCGCCGGACAGGTGGAAACACCATATATTTT,CASSRRTGGNTIYF
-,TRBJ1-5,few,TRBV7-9,TGTGCCAGCAGCGGCTGGGGGCCCCAGCATTTT,CASSGWGPQHF
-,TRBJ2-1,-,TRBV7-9,TGTGCCAGCAGCTTAAGAGGGGAGGATGAGCAGTTCTTC,CASSLRGEDEQFF
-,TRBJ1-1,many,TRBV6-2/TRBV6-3,TGTGCCAGCACCCGAGGGGCTGGGCCCACTGAAGCTTTCTTT,CASTRGAGPTEAFF
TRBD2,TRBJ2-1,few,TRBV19,TGTGCCAGCAGGACTAGCCTCCATGAGCAGTTCTTC,CASRTSLHEQFF
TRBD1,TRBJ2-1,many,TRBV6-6,TGTGCCAGCAGTTACTGGGGGACAGCGCGATCTGGGGCCTACAATGAGCAGTTCTTC,CASSYWGTARSGAYNEQFF
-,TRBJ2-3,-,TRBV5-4,TGTGCCAGCAGCTTGAAGTCGAGTCACGCAGATACGCAGTATTTT,CASSLKSSHADTQYF
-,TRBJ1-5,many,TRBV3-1,TGTGCCAGCAGCCAAGCGGGGGGTGGCAATCAGCCCCAGCATTTT,CASSQAGGGNQPQHF
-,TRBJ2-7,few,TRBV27,TGTGCCAGCAGTTTAGTGGCAGGGACCTACGAGCAGTACTTC,CASSLVAGTYEQYF
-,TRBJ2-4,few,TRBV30,TGTGCCTGGAGTCCCCCGGGTAGCATTCAGTACTTC,CAWSPPGSIQYF
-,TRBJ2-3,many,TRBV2,TGTGCCAGCACCATCGGGAAGGATACGCAGTATTTT,CASTIGKDTQYF
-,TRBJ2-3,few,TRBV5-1,TGCGCCAGCAGCTTGAGGCAGGGGCCATATGGTACGCAGTATTTT,CASSLRQGPYGTQYF
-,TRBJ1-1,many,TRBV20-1,TGCAGTGCTAGGCCCAGGCTTGGGAGGAACACTGAAGCTTTCTTT,CSARPRLGRNTEAFF
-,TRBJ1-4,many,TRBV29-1,TGCAGCGTTGAAATTGTGGGGCAGGGAGAGGAAAAACTGTTTTTT,CSVEIVGQGEEKLFF
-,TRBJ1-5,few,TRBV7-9,TGTGCCAGCAGCTTAGGCGGCATCCATCAGCCCCAGCATTTT,CASSLGGIHQPQHF
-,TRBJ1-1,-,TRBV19,TGTGCCAGTAGTATCGGCCCGGGCGACACTGAAGCTTTCTTT,CASSIGPGDTEAFF
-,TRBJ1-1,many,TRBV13,TGTGCCAGCAGCGCCCGGACAGAGATGAACACTGAAGCTTTCTTT,CASSARTEMNTEAFF